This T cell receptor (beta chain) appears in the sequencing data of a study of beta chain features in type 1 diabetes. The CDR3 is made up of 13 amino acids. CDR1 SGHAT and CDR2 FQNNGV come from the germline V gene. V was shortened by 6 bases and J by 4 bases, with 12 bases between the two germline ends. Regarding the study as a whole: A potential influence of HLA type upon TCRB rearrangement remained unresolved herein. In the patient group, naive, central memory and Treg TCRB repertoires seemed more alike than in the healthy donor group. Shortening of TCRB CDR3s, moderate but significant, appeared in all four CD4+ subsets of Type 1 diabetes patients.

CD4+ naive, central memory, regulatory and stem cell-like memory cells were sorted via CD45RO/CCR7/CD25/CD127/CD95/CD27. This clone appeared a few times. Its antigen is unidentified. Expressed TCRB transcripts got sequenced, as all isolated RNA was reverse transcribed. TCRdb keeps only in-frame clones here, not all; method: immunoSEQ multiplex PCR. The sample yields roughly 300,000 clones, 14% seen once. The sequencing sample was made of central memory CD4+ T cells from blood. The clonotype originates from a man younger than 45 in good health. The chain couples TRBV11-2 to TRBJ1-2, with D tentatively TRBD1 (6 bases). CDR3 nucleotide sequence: TGTGCCAGCAGACCCACAGGGTCCTATGGCTACACCTTC. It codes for CASRPTGSYGYTF.